What follows is one TCR beta chain and its context. Its target is not known. This sample was included in a study of shared clonotypes between healthy human individuals. Terminally differentiated effector memory CD45RA+ cells were left out of the naive CD8 fraction, which was CD45RO-negative and positively selected for CCR7. Donors were healthy HIV-negative adults without recently reported acute infections or vaccinations. All donors were Caucasian adults living in Nashville, Tennessee. Notes on the study in general: Only a few donors were included, so the genetic and exposure-history diversity represented was limited.

CDR3 length: 14 amino acids. Germline CDR1 reads SGHTS; CDR2 reads YDEGEE. Trimming left V 4 bases short and J 2 bases short, with 12 bases between. Deep-level settings were used for running the assay. Profiling relied on immunoSEQ multiplex PCR, and the TCRdb table lists in-frame clones only, not all of them. The sample carries roughly 2 million clones, about 95% recorded once. Specimen: naive CD8+ T cells sorted from blood. This sequence originates from a young man in good health. The chain links TRBV5-8 to TRBJ1-1, with D tentatively TRBD1 (6 bases). The CDR3 reads CASSGDMVNTEAFF. In DNA, the CDR3 is TGTGCCAGCAGCGGGGACATGGTAAACACTGAAGCTTTCTTT.